What follows are 25 T cell receptor beta chains derived from one specimen sequenced in a study of blood T cell repertoires in COVID-19. Clones were read by immunoSEQ multiplex PCR, and TCRdb kept only the in-frame ones, dropping some. This sample has over 130,000 clones, with 70% to 80% found just once. The sequenced sample consisted of peripheral blood. These receptors all come from a man in his forties or fifties with acute or convalescent COVID-19.

The chain joins TRBV29-1 to TRBJ1-2; D remains ambiguous. CDR3 length: 11 amino acids. The V and J ends lost 4 bases and 5 bases respectively, with 8 bases between them. Looked up from germline, CDR1 is SQVTM and CDR2 is ANQGSEA. CDR3 sequence reads: CSVVELYGYTF. DNA of the CDR3: TGCAGCGTTGTTGAACTTTATGGCTACACCTTC.

This clone was seen a handful of times. V is TRBV11-2 and J is TRBJ2-7; the match to TRBD1 covers 9 bases. This CDR3 has 15 amino acids. Per the germline V gene, CDR1 is SGHAT and CDR2 is FQNNGV. Trimming removed 5 bases from V and 3 bases from J; junction bases left unmatched: 8. DNA of the CDR3: TGTGCCAGCAGCCCGAGGGGACAGGGATTCTACGAGCAGTACTTC. Residues: CASSPRGQGFYEQYF.

A note on this clone: A junction boundary mismatches the germline segment, possibly from a read error. The CDR3 is CASSTGQGAVVLF. DNA of the CDR3: TGCGCCAGCAGCACCGGACAGGGGGCTGTTGTTCTCTTT. The chain employs TRBV5-1 and TRBJ1-1, with TRBD1 identical over 11 bases. Germline V gene data show CDR1 as SGHRS and CDR2 as YFSETQ. CDR3 length: 13 residues.

The chain uses TRBV28 and TRBJ1-1; TRBD1 matches at 9 bases. Germline trimming cut 4 bases from V and 6 bases from J; bases unmatched to any gene: 3. CDR1 is MDHEN and CDR2 is SYDVKM in the germline V gene. The CDR3 is made up of 13 amino acids. CDR3 bases: TGTGCCAGCAGTTATGACAGGGGGGCTGAAGCTTTCTTT. Protein product: CASSYDRGAEAFF.

The CDR3 nucleotides read TGTGCTAGTGCCGACTCGAGCTCCTATAATTCACCCCTCCACTTT. It is translated as CASADSSSYNSPLHF. The rearrangement uses TRBV12-5 and TRBJ1-6, with unresolved D. V dropped 7 bases and J dropped 0 bases, with 10 bases sitting between them. The CDR3 loop spans 15 amino acids. CDR1 is LGHNT and CDR2 is FRNRAP in the germline V gene.

The J gene is TRBJ1-2, the V gene TRBV2, with 8 nucleotides matching TRBD1. The CDR3 runs to 14 residues. The V gene end was trimmed by 2 bases and the J gene end by 7 bases; junction bases not matched to a gene: 6. Germline lookup yields CDR1 SNHLY and CDR2 FYNNEI. CDR3 in amino acids: CASSESRQGPGYTF. The CDR3 DNA reads TGTGCCAGCAGTGAATCCCGACAGGGGCCTGGCTACACCTTC.

The chain recombines TRBV11-1 with TRBJ2-1, with unresolved D. This CDR3 region has 13 residues. V dropped 0 bases and J dropped 9 bases, with 9 bases sitting between them. The germline V gene has CDR1 SGHAT and CDR2 FQDESV (reference sequence). CDR3 coding DNA: TGTGCCAGCAGCTTAGCGCCGGCGGCTGAGCAGTTCTTC. It is translated as CASSLAPAAEQFF.

V usage is TRBV2 and J usage is TRBJ2-5, with TRBD1 identical over 10 bases. This CDR3 has 14 amino acids. Germline V gives CDR1 SNHLY, CDR2 FYNNEI. The V gene end was trimmed by 10 bases and the J gene end by 5 bases; junction bases not matched to a gene: 10. The CDR3: CATVDRGRGETQYF. Here the CDR3 DNA reads TGTGCCACCGTCGACAGGGGGCGCGGGGAGACCCAGTACTTC.

V gene TRBV5-4 combines with J gene TRBJ1-4; tentatively, D is TRBD1 (5 bases). The CDR3 sequence is 16 residues long. Germline CDR1 SGHNT, CDR2 YYREEE (reference sequence). V dropped 2 bases and J dropped 0 bases, with 11 bases sitting between them. The CDR3 spells CASSLQAPSTNEKLFF. CDR3 DNA: TGTGCCAGCAGCTTACAGGCGCCCTCAACTAATGAAAAACTGTTTTTT.

The rearrangement uses TRBV5-8 and TRBJ1-5; D ambiguous. The CDR3 covers 15 residues. Trimming cost V 4 bases and J 1 base, with 12 bases left between them. CDR1 SGHTS and CDR2 YDEGEE come from the germline V gene. The DNA for the CDR3 is TGTGCCAGCAGCCTTGACGGGTTCAGCAATCAGCCCCAGCATTTT. It specifies CASSLDGFSNQPQHF.

This chain links TRBV19 with TRBJ1-1; no firm D call. The CDR3 has 13 amino acids. Trimming pared 5 bases from V and 2 bases from J, leaving 9 bases between. The germline V gene encodes CDR1 LNHDA and CDR2 SQIVND (reference sequence). The CDR3 is CASSSVFNTEAFF. CDR3 in DNA: TGTGCCAGTAGTTCGGTCTTTAACACTGAAGCTTTCTTT.

The V gene is TRBV6-5, the J gene TRBJ1-2; TRBD1 agrees at 9 bases. After removal of 6 bases from V and 3 bases from J, the junction contained 2 bases not matched to a gene. Germline loops: CDR1 MNHEY, CDR2 SVGAGI. The CDR3 sequence is 13 residues long. The chain's CDR3 is CASRTGGDYGYTF. CDR3 DNA: TGTGCCAGCAGGACAGGGGGTGACTATGGCTACACCTTC.

V usage is TRBV28 and J usage is TRBJ1-5; 12 bases fit TRBD1. Germline loops: CDR1 MDHEN, CDR2 SYDVKM. V lost 6 bases, J lost 5 bases, and 5 bases stayed unmatched. The CDR3 consists of 15 residues. Here the CDR3 reads CASRSGTGGYQPQHF. The CDR3 nucleotides are TGTGCCAGCAGGTCCGGGACAGGGGGCTATCAGCCCCAGCATTTT.

V and J are TRBV3-1 (or the pseudogene TRBV3-2) and TRBJ1-3; no definite D call. The germline V gene has CDR1 LGHDT and CDR2 YNNKEL (reference sequence). The V gene lost 9 bases and the J gene lost 0 bases, with 15 bases spanning the gap. The CDR3 consists of 15 residues. This CDR3 is CASSIPENSGNTIYF. The CDR3 bases are TGTGCCAGTAGTATCCCCGAAAACTCTGGAAACACCATATATTTT.

The chain recombines TRBV5-1 with TRBJ2-1, with D perhaps TRBD1 (5 bases). This CDR3 has 16 amino acids. CDR1 and CDR2 (germline): SGHRS, YFSETQ. V was pared by 3 bases and J by 8 bases, with 21 bases between. CDR3 region: CASSSGVDKWVDEQFF. CDR3 bases: TGCGCCAGCAGCTCAGGCGTGGACAAGTGGGTCGATGAGCAGTTCTTC. The full variable domain, rest sourced from reference TRBV5-1 and TRBJ2-1, is KAGVTQTPRYLIKTRGQQVTLSCSPISGHRSVSWYQQTPGQGLQFLFEYFSETQRNKGNFPGRFSGRQFSNSRSEMNVSTLELGDSALYLCASSSGVDKWVDEQFFGPGTRLTVL.

V usage is TRBV27 and J usage is TRBJ1-5; unclear D gene. Germline V gene lookup returns CDR1 MNHEY and CDR2 SMNVEV (reference sequence). The CDR3 loop spans 14 amino acids. Trimming removed 3 bases from V and 0 bases from J, with 6 bases in between. The CDR3 sequence is CASSFTDSNQPQHF. CDR3 coding DNA: TGTGCCAGCAGTTTCACAGATAGCAATCAGCCCCAGCATTTT.

This clone has a single count. The gene calls are TRBV11-3 and TRBJ1-5; 10 nucleotides match TRBD1. From germline, CDR1 is SGHNT and CDR2 YENEEA. This CDR3 is built from 16 residues. Unmatched junction bases numbered 7, after V lost 5 bases and J lost 3 bases. The CDR3 DNA follows: TGTGCCAGCAGCCCCCGGGGGACAGGGGCCAATCAGCCCCAGCATTTT. Amino acids: CASSPRGTGANQPQHF.

This chain joins TRBV2 and TRBJ2-7; 9 positions agree with TRBD1. V gave up 7 bases and J gave up 4 bases; unmatched junction bases: 2. This CDR3 region has 12 residues. CDR1 is SNHLY, CDR2 FYNNEI, per germline. CDR3 sequence (DNA): TGTGCCAGCACCGGGACAGGGTACGAGCAGTACTTC. It is translated as CASTGTGYEQYF.

V is TRBV5-6 and J is TRBJ2-2, with a possible D match to TRBD1 (5 bases). This CDR3 spans 17 amino acids. V was shortened by 1 base and J by 2 bases, with 15 bases between the two germline ends. The germline gives CDR1 SGHDT, CDR2 YYEEEE. The CDR3 bases are TGTGCCAGCAGCTTGATGGCGCGAAGGGGCAACACCGGGGAGCTGTTTTTT. Translated: CASSLMARRGNTGELFF.

The chain is built from TRBV11-3 and TRBJ2-3; 8 bases agree with TRBD2. The CDR3 is 16 residues long. Trimming removed 1 base from V and 2 bases from J; junction bases left unmatched: 5. CDR1 SGHNT and CDR2 YENEEA come from the germline V gene. CDR3 region: CASSLGVAGPTDTQYF. The CDR3 DNA sequence: TGTGCCAGCAGCTTAGGTGTAGCGGGGCCCACAGATACGCAGTATTTT.

This clone was seen once. The chain has TRBV19 and TRBJ2-5; 11 bases map to TRBD1. In germline, CDR1 is LNHDA, CDR2 SQIVND (reference sequence). This CDR3 region has 15 residues. J was trimmed by 4 bases and V by 6 bases; bases with no gene match: 7. CDR3 in amino acids: CASRFRGQGGETQYF. The CDR3 coding sequence is TGTGCCAGTAGGTTCCGGGGACAGGGGGGAGAGACCCAGTACTTC. Full variable domain (rest looked up from reference TRBV19 and TRBJ2-5): DGGITQSPKYLFRKEGQNVTLSCEQNLNHDAMYWYRQDPGQGLRLIYYSQIVNDFQKGDIAEGYSVSREKKESFPLTVTSAQKNPTAFYLCASRFRGQGGETQYFGPGTRLLVL.

V gene TRBV27 combines with J gene TRBJ2-1; 11 bases match TRBD2. From germline, CDR1 is MNHEY and CDR2 SMNVEV (reference sequence). The CDR3 loop spans 16 amino acids. V lost 5 bases to trimming and J lost 10 bases; unmatched junction nucleotides: 13. The CDR3 reads CASSPFVLAGGGEQFF. The CDR3 DNA sequence: TGTGCCAGCAGTCCCTTTGTCCTAGCGGGGGGAGGAGAGCAGTTCTTC.

In this sample, this clone turned up many times. The chain recombines TRBV3-1 (or the pseudogene TRBV3-2) with TRBJ2-7; 7 nucleotides align to TRBD1. CDR1 is LGHDT and CDR2 is YNNKEL in the germline V gene (reference sequence). The CDR3 sequence is 13 residues long. V dropped 3 bases and J dropped 4; count of bases not matched to a gene: 3. The CDR3 DNA sequence: TGTGCCAGCAGCCACAACAGGGGATACGAGCAGTACGTC. This codes for CASSHNRGYEQYV.

The chain has TRBV5-3 and TRBJ1-6, with TRBD1 as a possible D gene (5 bases). TRBV5-3 is flagged as an ORF with uncertain function. The CDR3 contains 16 residues. Trimming cost V 2 bases and J 2 bases, with 11 bases left between them. DNA for the CDR3: TGTGCCAGAAGCTTTCGGGGGTTTACCTATAATTCACCCCTCCACTTT. It codes for CARSFRGFTYNSPLHF.

The chain combines TRBV3-1 (or the pseudogene TRBV3-2) with TRBJ2-4, with D maybe TRBD1 (7 bases). Germline V gene sequence: CDR1 LGHDT, CDR2 YNNKEL (reference sequence). V lost 4 bases to trimming and J lost 9 bases, with 16 bases between them. The CDR3 spans 14 residues. In DNA, the CDR3 is TGTGCCAGCAGCCCCTTAGGCAGGGGGGCCATTCAGTACTTC. It translates to CASSPLGRGAIQYF.